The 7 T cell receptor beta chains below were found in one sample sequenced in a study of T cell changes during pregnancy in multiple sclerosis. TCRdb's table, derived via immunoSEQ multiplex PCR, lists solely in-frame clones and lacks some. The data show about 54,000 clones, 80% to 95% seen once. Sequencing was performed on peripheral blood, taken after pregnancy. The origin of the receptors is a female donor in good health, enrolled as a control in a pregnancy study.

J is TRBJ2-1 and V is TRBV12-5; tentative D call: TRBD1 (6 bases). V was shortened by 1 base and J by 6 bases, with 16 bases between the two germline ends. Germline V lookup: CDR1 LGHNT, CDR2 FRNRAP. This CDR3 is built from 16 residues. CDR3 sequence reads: CASGLEVGLGGNEQFF. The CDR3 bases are TGTGCTAGTGGTTTGGAAGTAGGTCTAGGGGGCAATGAGCAGTTCTTC. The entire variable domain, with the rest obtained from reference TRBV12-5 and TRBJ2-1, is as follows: DARVTQTPRHKVTEMGQEVTMRCQPILGHNTVFWYRQTMMQGLELLAYFRNRAPLDDSGMPKDRFSAEMPDATLATLKIQPSEPRDSAVYFCASGLEVGLGGNEQFFGPGTRLTVL.

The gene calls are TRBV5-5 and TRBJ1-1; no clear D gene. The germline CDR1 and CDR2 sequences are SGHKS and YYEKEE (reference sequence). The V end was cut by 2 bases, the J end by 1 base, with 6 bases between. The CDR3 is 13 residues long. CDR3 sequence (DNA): TGTGCCAGCAGCTTTGCAGGGAACACTGAAGCTTTCTTT. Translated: CASSFAGNTEAFF.

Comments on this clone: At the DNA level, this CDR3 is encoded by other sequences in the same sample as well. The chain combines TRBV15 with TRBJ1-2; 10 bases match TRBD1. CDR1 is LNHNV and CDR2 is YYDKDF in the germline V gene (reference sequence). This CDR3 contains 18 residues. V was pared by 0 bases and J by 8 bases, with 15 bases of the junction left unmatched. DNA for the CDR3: TGTGCCACCAGCAGAGATGGGAGACAGGGGGCAAGGGAAGGCGGCTACACCTTC. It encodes CATSRDGRQGAREGGYTF.

CDR3 nucleotides: TGTGCCAGCAGCTTCGTTTCGGGGGAGACCCAGTACTTC. It codes for CASSFVSGETQYF. V gene TRBV11-3 combines with J gene TRBJ2-5, with D perhaps matching TRBD2 (5 bases). V was clipped by 3 bases and J by 5 bases, with 10 bases between them. This CDR3 has 13 amino acids. The germline CDR1 and CDR2 sequences are SGHNT and YENEEA.

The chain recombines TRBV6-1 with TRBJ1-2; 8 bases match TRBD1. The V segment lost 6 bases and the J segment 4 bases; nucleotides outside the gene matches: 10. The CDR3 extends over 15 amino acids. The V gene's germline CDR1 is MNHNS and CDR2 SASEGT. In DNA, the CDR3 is TGTGCCAGCAGCCCAGGGGGCCCCGGGGGCTATGGCTACACCTTC. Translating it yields CASSPGGPGGYGYTF.

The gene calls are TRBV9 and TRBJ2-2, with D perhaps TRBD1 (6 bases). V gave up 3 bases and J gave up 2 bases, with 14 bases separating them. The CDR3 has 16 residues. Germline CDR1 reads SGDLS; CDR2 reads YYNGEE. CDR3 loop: CASSAGRTENTGELFF. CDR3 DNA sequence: TGTGCCAGCAGCGCAGGCAGGACAGAAAACACCGGGGAGCTGTTTTTT.

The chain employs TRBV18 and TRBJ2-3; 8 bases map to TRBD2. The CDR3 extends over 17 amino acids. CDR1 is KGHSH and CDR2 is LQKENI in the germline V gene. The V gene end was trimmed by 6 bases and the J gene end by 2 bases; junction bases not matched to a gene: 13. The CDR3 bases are TGTGCCAGCTCTCCCTCAGGGCTAGCGGGTCTCACAGATACGCAGTATTTT. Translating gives CASSPSGLAGLTDTQYF.